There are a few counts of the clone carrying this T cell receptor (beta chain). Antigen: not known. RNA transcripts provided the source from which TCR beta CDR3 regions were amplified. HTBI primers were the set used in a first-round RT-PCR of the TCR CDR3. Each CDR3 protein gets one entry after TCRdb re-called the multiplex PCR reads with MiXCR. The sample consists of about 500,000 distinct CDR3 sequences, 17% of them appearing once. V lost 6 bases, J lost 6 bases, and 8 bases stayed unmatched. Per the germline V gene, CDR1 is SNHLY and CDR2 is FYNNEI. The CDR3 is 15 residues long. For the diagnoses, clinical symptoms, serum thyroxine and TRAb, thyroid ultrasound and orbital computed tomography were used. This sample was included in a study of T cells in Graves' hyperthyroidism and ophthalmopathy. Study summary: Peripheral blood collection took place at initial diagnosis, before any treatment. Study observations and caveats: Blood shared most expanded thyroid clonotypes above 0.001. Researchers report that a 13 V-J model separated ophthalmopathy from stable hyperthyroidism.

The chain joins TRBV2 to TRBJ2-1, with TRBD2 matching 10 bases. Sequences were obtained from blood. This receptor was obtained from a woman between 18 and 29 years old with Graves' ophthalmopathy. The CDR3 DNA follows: TGTGCCAGCAGCTACGGACTAGCGGCCGTCAATGAGCAGTTCTTC. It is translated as CASSYGLAAVNEQFF.